Sequencing of this TCR beta chain was carried out in a study of identifying expanded T cells in peripheral blood. Overall study results and limits: Clone count variance between roughly 2-week samples rose with total template count. Technical replicates showed roughly 1.2 changed clones; approximately 2 weeks roughly 18; four weeks 19.

TCRdb keeps only in-frame clones here, not all; method: immunoSEQ multiplex PCR. The sample records 45,000 to 60,000 clones, about four fifths being singletons. About this clone itself: Its target is not known.

During the collection period, no donor immune events like infections were recorded. CDR1 is SGDLS, CDR2 YYNGEE, per germline. The CDR3 is made up of 15 amino acids. The ends were cut back, 2 bases at V and 5 bases at J, with 16 bases in the middle. This chain uses TRBV9 with TRBJ1-2, with D possibly TRBD1 on 6 matching bases. The receptor was isolated from a person aged 18 to 70 in good health. The sample was blood. The CDR3 coding sequence is TGTGCCAGCAGCGTCGGACAGCCTGGACCTTATGGCTACACCTTC. Protein sequence: CASSVGQPGPYGYTF.